This T cell receptor (beta chain) is from a study of blood T cell repertoires in COVID-19 (TCRdb year 2020). Regarding the complete study: Collaborator samples came from the United States, Italy and Spain and covered acute and convalescent phases of COVID-19. Where HLA class I and class II types were available, the types were taken from metadata supplied by the sample provider, not from assay-based typing. Deeply sampled blood TCRbeta repertoires from subjects exposed to, actively infected with, or recovered from COVID-19 were included in the dataset. Nearly every sample came with metadata listing a de-identified subject ID, COVID-19 status, age in years and sex. The repertoires were released in a freely available public database intended as a resource for research on the immune response to SARS-CoV-2. The material from the prospective study consisted of cDNA or gDNA derived from T cells, B-cell-depleted T cells, or PBMCs. The samples were drawn from the first 160 participants of the ongoing ImmuneRACE study and from 1,254 subjects provided by 6 global collaborators. Broader findings and caveats from the paper: How much clinical and demographic metadata was included differed by source and by participant, and the metadata was provided uncurated.

TCRbeta CDR3 regions were amplified from genomic DNA using the immunoSEQ Assay, a bias-controlled multiplex PCR. In the original analysis: The number of nucleated cells in each sample was estimated from the amplification of reference gene primers within the assay. Sequence reads were collapsed and filtered to measure the absolute abundance of every unique TCRbeta CDR3 rearrangement. For each sample, productive Simpson clonality was calculated as the square root of Simpson's diversity index over productive rearrangements. What TCRdb holds here is the immuneACCESS table cut down to in-frame rearrangements. Part of the clones is not present; checked against another copy, under half of the missing clones reflect an unresolved V gene, and the others are unexplained. The V and J calls and clone size were taken over from that table, and D and trimming were inferred from the DNA. In all, the sample holds about 210,000 clones, and approximately 86% of those were seen once. More than 2.5% of the sample goes to the ten largest clones.

The cysteine opens and the phenylalanine closes a CDR3 of 19 amino acids. Of the read, only the CDR3 DNA is kept; its 57 bases are in frame from base 1. In the germline V gene (reference sequence), CDR1 corresponds to MNHEY and CDR2 to SMNVEV. V and J are trimmed by 6 bases and 1 base, and the gene matches miss 18 bases of the junction. Turning to this clone: The antigen this receptor binds is unknown. Per-base qualities were not stored, and no clone one base away is much larger.

Collaborating institutions collected whole blood in K2EDTA tubes following their own protocols. Collaborator samples were shipped for TCRbeta analysis as frozen whole blood, isolated PBMCs, or DNA extracted from either sample type. Recombination linked TRBV27 to TRBJ2-1; 7 central nucleotides agree with TRBD1. The sequence derives from a man aged 60-69 years with acute or convalescent COVID-19. Sequencing was done on a sample of peripheral blood. Here is the DNA: TGTGCCAGCAGCCCTAGGACAGGCAGACCGCTCGGATCCTACAATGAGCAGTTCTTC. Its amino acids are CASSPRTGRPLGSYNEQFF.